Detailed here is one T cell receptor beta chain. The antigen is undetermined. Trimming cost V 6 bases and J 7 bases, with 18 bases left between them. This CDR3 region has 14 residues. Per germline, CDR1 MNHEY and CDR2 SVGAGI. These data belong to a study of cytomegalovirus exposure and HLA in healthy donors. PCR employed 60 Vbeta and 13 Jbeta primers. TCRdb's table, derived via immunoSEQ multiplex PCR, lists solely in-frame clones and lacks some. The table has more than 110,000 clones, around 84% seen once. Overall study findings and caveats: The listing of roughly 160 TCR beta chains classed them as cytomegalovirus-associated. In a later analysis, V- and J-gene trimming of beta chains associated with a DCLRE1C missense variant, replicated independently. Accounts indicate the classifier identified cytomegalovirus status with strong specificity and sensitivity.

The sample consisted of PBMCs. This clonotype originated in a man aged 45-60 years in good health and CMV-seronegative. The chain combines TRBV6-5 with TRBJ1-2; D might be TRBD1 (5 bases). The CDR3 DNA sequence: TGTGCCAGCAGCCCCGTGGGTACGGGGGGTGGCTACACCTTC. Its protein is CASSPVGTGGGYTF.